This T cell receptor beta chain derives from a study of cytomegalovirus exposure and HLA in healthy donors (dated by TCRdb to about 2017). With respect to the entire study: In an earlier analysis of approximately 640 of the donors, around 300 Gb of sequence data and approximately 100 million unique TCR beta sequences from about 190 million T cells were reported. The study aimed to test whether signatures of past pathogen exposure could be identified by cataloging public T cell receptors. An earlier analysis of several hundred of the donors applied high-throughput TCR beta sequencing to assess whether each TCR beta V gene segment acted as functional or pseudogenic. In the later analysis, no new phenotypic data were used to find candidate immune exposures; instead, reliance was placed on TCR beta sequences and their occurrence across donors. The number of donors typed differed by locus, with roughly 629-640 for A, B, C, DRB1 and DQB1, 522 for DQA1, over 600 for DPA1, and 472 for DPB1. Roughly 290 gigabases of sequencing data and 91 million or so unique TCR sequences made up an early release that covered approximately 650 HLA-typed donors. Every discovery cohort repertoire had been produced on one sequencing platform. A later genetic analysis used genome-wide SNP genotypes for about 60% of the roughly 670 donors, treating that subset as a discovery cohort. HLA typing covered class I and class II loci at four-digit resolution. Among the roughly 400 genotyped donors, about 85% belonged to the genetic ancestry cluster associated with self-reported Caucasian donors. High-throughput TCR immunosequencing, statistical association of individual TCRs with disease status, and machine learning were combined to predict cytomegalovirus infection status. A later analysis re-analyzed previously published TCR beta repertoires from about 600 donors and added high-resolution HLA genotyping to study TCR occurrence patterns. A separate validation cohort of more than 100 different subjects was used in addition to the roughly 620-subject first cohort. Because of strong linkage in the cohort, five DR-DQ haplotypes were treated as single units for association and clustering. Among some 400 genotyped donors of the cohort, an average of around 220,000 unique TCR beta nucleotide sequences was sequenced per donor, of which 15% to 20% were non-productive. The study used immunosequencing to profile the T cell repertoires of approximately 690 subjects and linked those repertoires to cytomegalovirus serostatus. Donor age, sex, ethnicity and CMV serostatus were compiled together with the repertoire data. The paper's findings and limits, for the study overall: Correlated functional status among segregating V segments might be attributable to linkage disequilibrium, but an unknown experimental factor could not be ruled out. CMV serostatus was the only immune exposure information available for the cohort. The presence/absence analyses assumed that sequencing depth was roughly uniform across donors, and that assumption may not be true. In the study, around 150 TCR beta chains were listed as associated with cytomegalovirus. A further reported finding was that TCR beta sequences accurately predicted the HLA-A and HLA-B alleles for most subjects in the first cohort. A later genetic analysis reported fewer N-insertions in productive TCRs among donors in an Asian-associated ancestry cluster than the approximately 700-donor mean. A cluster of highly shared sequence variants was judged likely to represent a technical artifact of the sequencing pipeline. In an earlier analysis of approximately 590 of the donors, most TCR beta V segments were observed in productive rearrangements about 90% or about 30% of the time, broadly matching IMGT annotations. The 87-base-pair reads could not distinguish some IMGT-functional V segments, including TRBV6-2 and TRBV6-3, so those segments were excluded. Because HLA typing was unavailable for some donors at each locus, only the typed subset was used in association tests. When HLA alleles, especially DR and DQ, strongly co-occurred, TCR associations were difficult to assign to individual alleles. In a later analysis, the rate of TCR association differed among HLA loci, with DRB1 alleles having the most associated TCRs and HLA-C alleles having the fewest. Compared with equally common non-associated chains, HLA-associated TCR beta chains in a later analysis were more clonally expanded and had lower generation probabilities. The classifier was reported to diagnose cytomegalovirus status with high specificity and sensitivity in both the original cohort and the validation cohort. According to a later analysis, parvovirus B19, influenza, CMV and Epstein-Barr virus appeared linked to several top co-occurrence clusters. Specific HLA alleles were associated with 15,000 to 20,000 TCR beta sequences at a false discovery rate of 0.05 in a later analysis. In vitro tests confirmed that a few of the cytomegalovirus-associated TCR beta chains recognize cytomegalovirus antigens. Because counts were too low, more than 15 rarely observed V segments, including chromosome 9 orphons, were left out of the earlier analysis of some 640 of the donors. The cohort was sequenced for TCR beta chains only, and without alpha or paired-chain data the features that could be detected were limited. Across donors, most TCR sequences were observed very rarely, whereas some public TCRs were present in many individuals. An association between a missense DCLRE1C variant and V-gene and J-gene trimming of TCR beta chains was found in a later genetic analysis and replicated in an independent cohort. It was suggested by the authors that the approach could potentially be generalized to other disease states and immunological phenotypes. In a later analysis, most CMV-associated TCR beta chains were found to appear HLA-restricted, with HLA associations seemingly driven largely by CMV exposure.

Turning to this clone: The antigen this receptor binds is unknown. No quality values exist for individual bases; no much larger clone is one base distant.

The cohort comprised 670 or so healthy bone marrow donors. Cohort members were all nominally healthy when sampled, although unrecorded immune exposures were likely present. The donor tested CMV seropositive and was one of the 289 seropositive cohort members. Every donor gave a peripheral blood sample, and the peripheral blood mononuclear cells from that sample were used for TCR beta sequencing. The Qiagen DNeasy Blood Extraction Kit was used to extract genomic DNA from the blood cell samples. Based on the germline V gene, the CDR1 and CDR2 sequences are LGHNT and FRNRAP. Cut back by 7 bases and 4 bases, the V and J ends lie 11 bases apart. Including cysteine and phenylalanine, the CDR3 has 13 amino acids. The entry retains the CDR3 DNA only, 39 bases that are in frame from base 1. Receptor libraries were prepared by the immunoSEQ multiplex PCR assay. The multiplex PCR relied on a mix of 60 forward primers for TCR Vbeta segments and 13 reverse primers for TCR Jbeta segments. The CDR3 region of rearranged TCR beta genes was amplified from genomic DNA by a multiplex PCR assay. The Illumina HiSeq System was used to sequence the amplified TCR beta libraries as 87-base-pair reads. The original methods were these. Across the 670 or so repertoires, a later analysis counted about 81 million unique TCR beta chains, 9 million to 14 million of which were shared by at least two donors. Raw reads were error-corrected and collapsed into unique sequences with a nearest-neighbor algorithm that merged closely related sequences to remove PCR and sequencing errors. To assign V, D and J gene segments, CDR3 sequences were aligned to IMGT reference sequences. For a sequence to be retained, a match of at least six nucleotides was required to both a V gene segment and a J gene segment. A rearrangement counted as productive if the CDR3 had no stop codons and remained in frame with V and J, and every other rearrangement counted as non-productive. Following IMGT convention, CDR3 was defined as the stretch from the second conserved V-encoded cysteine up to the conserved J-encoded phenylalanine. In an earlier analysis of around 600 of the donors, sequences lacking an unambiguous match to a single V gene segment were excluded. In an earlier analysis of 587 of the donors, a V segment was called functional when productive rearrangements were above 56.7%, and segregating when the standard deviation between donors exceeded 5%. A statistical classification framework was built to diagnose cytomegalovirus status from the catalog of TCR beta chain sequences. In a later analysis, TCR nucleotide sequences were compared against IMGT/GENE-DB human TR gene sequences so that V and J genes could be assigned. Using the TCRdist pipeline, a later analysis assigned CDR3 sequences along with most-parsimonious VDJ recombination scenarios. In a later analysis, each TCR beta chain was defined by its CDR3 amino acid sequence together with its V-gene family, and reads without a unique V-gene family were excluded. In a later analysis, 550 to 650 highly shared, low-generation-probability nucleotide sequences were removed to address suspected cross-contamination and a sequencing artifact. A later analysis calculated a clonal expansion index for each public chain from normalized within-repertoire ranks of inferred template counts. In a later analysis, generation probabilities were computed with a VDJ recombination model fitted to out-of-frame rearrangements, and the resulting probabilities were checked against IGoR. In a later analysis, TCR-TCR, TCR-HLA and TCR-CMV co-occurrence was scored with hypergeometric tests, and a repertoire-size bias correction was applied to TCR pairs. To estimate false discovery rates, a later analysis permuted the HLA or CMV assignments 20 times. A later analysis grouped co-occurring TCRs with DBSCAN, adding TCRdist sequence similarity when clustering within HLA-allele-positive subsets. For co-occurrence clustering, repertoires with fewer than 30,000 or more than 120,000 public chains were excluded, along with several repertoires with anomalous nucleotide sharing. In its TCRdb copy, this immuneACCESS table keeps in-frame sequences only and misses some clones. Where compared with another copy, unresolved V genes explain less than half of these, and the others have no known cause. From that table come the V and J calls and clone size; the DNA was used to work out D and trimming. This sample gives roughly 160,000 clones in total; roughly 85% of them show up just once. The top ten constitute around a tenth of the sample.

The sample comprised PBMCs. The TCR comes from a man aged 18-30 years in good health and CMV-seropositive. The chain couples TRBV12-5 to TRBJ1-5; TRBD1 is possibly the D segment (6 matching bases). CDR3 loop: CASAETGNQPQHF. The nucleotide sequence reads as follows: TGTGCTAGTGCCGAAACAGGGAATCAGCCCCAGCATTTT.